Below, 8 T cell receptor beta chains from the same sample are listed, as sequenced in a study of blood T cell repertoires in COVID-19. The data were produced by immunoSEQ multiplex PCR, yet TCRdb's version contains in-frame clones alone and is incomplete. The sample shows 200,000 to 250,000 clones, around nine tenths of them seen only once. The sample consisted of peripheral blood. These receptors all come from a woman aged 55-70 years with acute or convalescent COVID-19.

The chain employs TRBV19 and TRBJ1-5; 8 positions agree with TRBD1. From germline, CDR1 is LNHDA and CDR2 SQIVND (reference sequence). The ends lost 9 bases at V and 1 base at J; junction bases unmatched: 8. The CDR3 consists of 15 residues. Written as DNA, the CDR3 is TGTGCCAGCCGAACAGGGGGATTAAGCAATCAGCCCCAGCATTTT. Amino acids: CASRTGGLSNQPQHF. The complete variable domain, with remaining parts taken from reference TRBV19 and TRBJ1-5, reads DGGITQSPKYLFRKEGQNVTLSCEQNLNHDAMYWYRQDPGQGLRLIYYSQIVNDFQKGDIAEGYSVSREKKESFPLTVTSAQKNPTAFYLCASRTGGLSNQPQHFGDGTRLSIL.

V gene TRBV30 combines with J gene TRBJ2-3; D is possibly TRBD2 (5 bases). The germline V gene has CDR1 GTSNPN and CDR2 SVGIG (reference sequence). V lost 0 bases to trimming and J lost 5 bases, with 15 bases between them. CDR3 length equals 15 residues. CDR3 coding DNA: TGTGCCTGGAGTGTACTGTGGGGAGCCGGAGATACGCAGTATTTT. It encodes CAWSVLWGAGDTQYF.

CDR3 in DNA: TGTGCCAGCAGCGTGACAGGGGTTTGGGGCACTGAAGCTTTCTTT. Amino acids: CASSVTGVWGTEAFF. The chain uses TRBV7-2 and TRBJ1-1; 8 bases fit TRBD1. The CDR3 contains 15 residues. Per germline, CDR1 SGHTA and CDR2 FQGNSA. V was pared by 5 bases and J by 4 bases, with 9 bases of the junction left unmatched.

CDR3 region: CATASRGGNNEQFF. CDR3 nucleotides: TGTGCAACTGCCTCACGCGGGGGGAACAATGAGCAGTTCTTC. This sequence joins TRBV19 and TRBJ2-1, with 8 nucleotides matching TRBD2. Germline V gene sequence: CDR1 LNHDA, CDR2 SQIVND (reference sequence). This CDR3 has 14 amino acids.

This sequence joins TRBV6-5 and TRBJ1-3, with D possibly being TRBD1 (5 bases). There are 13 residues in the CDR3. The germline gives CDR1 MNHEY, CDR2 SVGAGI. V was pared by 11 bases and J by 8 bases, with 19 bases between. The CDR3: CAARQFRGDTIYF. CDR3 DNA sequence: TGTGCCGCCAGACAGTTCCGGGGGGACACCATATATTTT.

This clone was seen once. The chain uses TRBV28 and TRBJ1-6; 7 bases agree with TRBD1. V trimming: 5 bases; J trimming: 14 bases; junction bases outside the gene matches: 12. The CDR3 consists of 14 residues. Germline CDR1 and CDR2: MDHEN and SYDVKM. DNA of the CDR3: TGTGCCAGCAGTCCCCAGGGACAGTTTTGGACCCTCCACTTT. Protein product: CASSPQGQFWTLHF.

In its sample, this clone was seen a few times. DNA of the CDR3: TGTGCCAGCAGTCCATACCCACAGAATGAGCAGTTCTTC. Amino acids: CASSPYPQNEQFF. V gene TRBV27 combines with J gene TRBJ2-1, with D unclear. The germline CDR1 and CDR2 sequences are MNHEY and SMNVEV (reference sequence). This CDR3 is built from 13 residues. V lost 5 bases and J 7 bases, leaving 12 bases between the germline ends.

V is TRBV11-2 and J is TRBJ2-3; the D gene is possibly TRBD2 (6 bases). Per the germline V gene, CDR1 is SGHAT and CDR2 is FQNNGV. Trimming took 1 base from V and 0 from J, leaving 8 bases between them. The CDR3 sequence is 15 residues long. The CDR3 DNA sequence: TGTGCCAGCAGCTTAGTCGGGAGCAGCACAGATACGCAGTATTTT. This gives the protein CASSLVGSSTDTQYF.